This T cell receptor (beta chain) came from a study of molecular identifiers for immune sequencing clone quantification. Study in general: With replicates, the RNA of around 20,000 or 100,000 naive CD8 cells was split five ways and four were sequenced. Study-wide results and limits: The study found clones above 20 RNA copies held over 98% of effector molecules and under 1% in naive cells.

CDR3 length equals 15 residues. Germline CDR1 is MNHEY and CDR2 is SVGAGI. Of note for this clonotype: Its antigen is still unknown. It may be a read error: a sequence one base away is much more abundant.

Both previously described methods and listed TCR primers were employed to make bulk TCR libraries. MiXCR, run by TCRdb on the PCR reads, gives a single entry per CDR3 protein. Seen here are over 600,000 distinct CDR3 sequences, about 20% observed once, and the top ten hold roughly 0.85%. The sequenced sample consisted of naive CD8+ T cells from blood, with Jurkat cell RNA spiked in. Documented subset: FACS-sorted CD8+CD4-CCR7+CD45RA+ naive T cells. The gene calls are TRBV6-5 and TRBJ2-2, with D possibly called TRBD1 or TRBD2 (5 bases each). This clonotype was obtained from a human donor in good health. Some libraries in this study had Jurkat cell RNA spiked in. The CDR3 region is CASSYASKGTAELFF. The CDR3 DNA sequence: TGTGCCAGCAGCTATGCCAGCAAGGGGACCGCGGAGCTGTTTTTT.